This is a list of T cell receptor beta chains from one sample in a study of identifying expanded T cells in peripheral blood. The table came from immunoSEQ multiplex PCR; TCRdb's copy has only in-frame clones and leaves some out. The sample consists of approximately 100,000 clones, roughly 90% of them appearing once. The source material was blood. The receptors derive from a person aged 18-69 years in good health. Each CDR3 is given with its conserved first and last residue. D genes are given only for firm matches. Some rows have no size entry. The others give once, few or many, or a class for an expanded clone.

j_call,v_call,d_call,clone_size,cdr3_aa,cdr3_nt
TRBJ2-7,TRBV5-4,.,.,CASSRGVGQEQYF,TGTGCCAGCAGCCGCGGCGTCGGCCAGGAGCAGTACTTC
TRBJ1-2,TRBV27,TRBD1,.,CASSSLPGQGNYGYTF,TGTGCCAGCAGCTCCCTTCCGGGACAGGGCAACTATGGCTACACCTTC
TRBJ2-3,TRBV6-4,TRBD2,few,CASSESGGGAADTQYF,TGTGCCAGCAGTGAATCGGGCGGGGGGGCCGCAGATACGCAGTATTTT
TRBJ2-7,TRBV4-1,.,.,CASSQLQGTGVDGEQYF,TGCGCCAGCAGCCAATTACAGGGTACGGGAGTTGACGGCGAGCAGTACTTC
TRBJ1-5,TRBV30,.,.,CAWSGQTVQPQHF,TGTGCCTGGAGTGGCCAGACGGTTCAGCCCCAGCATTTT
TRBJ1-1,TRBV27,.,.,CASSLVGHEAFF,TGTGCCAGCAGTTTAGTGGGACACGAAGCTTTCTTT
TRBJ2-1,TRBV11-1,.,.,CASSPRGLDGNEQFF,TGTGCCAGCAGCCCACGGGGCCTCGATGGGAATGAGCAGTTCTTC
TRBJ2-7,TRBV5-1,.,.,CASSLVAGTQNSYEQYF,TGCGCCAGCAGCTTGGTGGCAGGGACTCAAAACTCCTACGAGCAGTACTTC
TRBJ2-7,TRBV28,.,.,CASSLQAYEQYF,TGTGCCAGCAGTCTACAGGCCTACGAGCAGTACTTC
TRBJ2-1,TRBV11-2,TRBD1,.,CASSLASRGRPPYNEQFF,TGTGCCAGCAGCTTAGCCTCCAGGGGGCGTCCCCCCTACAATGAGCAGTTCTTC
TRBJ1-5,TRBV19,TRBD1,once,CASNPRGRDQPQHF,TGTGCCAGTAACCCCAGGGGGAGGGATCAGCCCCAGCATTTT
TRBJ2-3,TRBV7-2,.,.,CASSQQAEDTQYF,TGTGCCAGCAGTCAACAAGCGGAAGATACGCAGTATTTT
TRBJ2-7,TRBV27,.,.,CASSLSPSYEQYF,TGTGCCAGCAGTTTGTCCCCCTCCTACGAGCAGTACTTC
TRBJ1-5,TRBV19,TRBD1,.,CASSFLLGQGAGNQPQHF,TGTGCCAGTAGTTTTCTCCTGGGACAGGGGGCGGGCAATCAGCCCCAGCATTTT
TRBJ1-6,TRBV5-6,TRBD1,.,CASSLVGTADSPLHF,TGTGCCAGCAGCTTGGTGGGGACAGCCGATTCACCCCTCCACTTT
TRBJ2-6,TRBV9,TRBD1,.,CASSNRGGGANVLTF,TGTGCCAGCAGTAACAGGGGTGGTGGGGCCAACGTCCTGACTTTC
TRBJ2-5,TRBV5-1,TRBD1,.,CASSFEGAGETQYF,TGCGCCAGCAGCTTTGAGGGGGCGGGTGAGACCCAGTACTTC
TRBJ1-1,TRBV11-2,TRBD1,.,CASSNYRGSGGTEAFF,TGTGCCAGCAGCAACTACAGGGGATCAGGGGGGACTGAAGCTTTCTTT
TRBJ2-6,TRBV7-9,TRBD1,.,CASVSPGQGRFSGANVLTF,TGTGCCAGCGTCTCCCCGGGACAGGGACGCTTCTCTGGGGCCAACGTCCTGACTTTC
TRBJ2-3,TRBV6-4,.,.,CASSDSRGAADTQYF,TGTGCCAGCAGTGACTCTAGGGGGGCAGCGGATACGCAGTATTTT
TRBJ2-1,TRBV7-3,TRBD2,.,CASSPTSGGFSYNEQFF,TGTGCCAGCAGTCCGACTAGCGGGGGTTTCTCCTACAATGAGCAGTTCTTC
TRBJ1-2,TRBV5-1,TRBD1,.,CASSLGQGAPGYTF,TGCGCCAGCAGCTTGGGACAGGGGGCGCCTGGCTACACCTTC
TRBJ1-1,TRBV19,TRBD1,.,CASSILDNRGSAFF,TGTGCCAGTAGTATTCTGGACAACAGGGGATCTGCTTTCTTT
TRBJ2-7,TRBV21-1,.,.,CASSPLGGAERFYEQYF,TGTGCCAGCAGCCCCTTGGGCGGAGCGGAGCGATTCTACGAGCAGTACTTC
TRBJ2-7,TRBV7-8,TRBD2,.,CASSRPRGGEQYF,TGTGCCAGCAGCCGACCCCGGGGGGGTGAGCAGTACTTC
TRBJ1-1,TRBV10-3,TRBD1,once,CAISGPGQGRTEAFF,TGTGCCATCAGTGGCCCCGGACAGGGGAGAACTGAAGCTTTCTTT
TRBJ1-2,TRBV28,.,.,CATPVPSFYGYTF,TGTGCCACCCCAGTTCCCTCGTTTTATGGCTACACCTTC
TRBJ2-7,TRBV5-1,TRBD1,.,CASSWAGGQGDEQYF,TGCGCCAGCAGCTGGGCTGGGGGACAGGGGGACGAGCAGTACTTC
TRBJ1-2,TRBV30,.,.,CAVTVSELGYTF,TGTGCCGTGACAGTTTCGGAGCTTGGCTACACCTTC
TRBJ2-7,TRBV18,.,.,CASSPGEGVQQYF,TGTGCCAGCTCACCGGGGGAAGGGGTCCAGCAGTACTTC
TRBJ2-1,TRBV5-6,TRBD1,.,CASSFGGQGGDEQFF,TGTGCCAGCAGCTTCGGGGGACAGGGTGGCGATGAGCAGTTCTTC
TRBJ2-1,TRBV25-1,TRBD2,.,CASSDTPSGYNEQFF,TGTGCCAGCAGTGATACGCCTAGCGGTTACAATGAGCAGTTCTTC
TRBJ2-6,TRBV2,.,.,CASSERSSGANVLTF,TGTGCCAGCAGTGAAAGAAGCTCTGGGGCCAACGTCCTGACTTTC
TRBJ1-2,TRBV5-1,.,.,CASSLGSYMDGYTF,TGCGCCAGCAGCTTGGGAAGTTACATGGACGGCTACACCTTC
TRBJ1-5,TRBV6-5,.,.,CASSYSSRVNQPQHF,TGTGCCAGCAGTTACTCGAGCCGGGTTAATCAGCCCCAGCATTTT
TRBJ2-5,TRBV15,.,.,CATSGRQETQYF,TGTGCCACCAGCGGCAGGCAAGAGACCCAGTACTTC
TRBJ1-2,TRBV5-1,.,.,CASSLAGDGYTF,TGCGCCAGCAGCTTGGCGGGGGATGGCTACACCTTC
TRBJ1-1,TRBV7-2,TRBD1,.,CASRGQSEAFF,TGTGCCAGCAGGGGACAGAGTGAAGCTTTCTTT
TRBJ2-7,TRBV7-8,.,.,CASSLVSSTLEQYF,TGTGCCAGCAGCTTAGTATCTTCCACGCTCGAGCAGTACTTC
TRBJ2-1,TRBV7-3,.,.,CASSPTAPSSYNEQFF,TGTGCCAGCAGCCCGACGGCCCCGAGCTCCTACAATGAGCAGTTCTTC